The clone carrying this T cell receptor beta chain was seen many times. Its antigen is as yet unknown. The source of the sample is a study of Graves' ophthalmopathy and Graves' hyperthyroidism. Moderate-to-severe activity, CAS ≥3, NOSPECS ≥4 and a duration under 3 months were seen in donors with ophthalmopathy. Certain patients, namely those with other autoimmune diseases, uncontrolled infections, pregnancy or lactation, were excluded. Overall study results and limits: Most thyroid clonotypes expanded beyond 0.001 frequency were also found in blood.

RNA transcripts yielded amplified TCR beta CDR3 regions. HTBI primers were used in a first-round RT-PCR, which preceded a second-round multiplex PCR. TCRdb re-derived calls from the multiplex PCR reads in MiXCR, one entry per CDR3 protein. The repertoire holds about half a million distinct CDR3 sequences, with around 14% as singletons. The germline V gene has CDR1 LGHNT and CDR2 FRNRAP. V was trimmed by 4 bases and J by 7 bases, leaving 11 bases between them. CDR3 length: 12 residues. The sample taken for sequencing was blood. J is TRBJ2-7 and V is TRBV12-5; weak D call: TRBD2 (5 bases). This TCR was sampled from a woman under 40 with Graves' ophthalmopathy. The CDR3 DNA reads as TGTGCTAGTGGTTCGGGGTTTGAAGAGCAGTACTTC. It is translated as CASGSGFEEQYF.